This T cell receptor beta chain was captured by sequencing in a study of blood T cell repertoires in COVID-19. Turning to the study itself: T cells, B-cell-depleted T cells, or PBMCs supplied cDNA or gDNA.

Data came from immunoSEQ multiplex PCR; TCRdb stores just in-frame clones and leaves some out. The top ten clones hold about 9% of a sample with roughly 230,000 clones, 80% to 90% of them seen once. CDR3 length: 15 residues. Germline assignment: CDR1 SGHRS and CDR2 YFSETQ. V was clipped by 4 bases and J by 7 bases, with 17 bases between them. The V and J genes are TRBV5-1 and TRBJ1-4; D is ambiguous. The sequencing sample was made of peripheral blood. The clonotype was recovered from a man aged 35-49 years with active or convalescent COVID-19. In nucleotides, the CDR3 is TGCGCCAGCAGCCCCAACTCGGAGAGGGCTGAAAAACTGTTTTTT. This codes for CASSPNSERAEKLFF.